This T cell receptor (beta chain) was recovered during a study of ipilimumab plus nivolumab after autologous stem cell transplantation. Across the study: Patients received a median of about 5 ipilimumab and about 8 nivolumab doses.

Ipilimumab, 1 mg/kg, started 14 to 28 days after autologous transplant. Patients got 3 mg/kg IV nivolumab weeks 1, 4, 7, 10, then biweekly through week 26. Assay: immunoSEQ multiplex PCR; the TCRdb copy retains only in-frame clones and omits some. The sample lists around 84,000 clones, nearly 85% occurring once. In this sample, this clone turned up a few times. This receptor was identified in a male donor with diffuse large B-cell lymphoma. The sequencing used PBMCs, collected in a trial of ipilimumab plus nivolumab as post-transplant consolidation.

This CDR3 is CASSLTGGTEEEKLFF. DNA of the CDR3: TGTGCCAGCAGCCTCACCGGGGGGACAGAAGAAGAAAAACTGTTTTTT. The chain joins TRBV5-6 to TRBJ1-4; TRBD1 matches at 7 bases. V was clipped by 4 bases and J by 8 bases; unmatched bases: 14. The germline CDR1 and CDR2 sequences are SGHDT and YYEEEE. This CDR3 has 16 amino acids.